These T cell receptor beta chains were read from a single sample in a study of T cell repertoires in cytomegalovirus infection. TCRdb passed the reads through MiXCR, listing each CDR3 protein once. The table lists a few hundred thousand distinct CDR3 sequences, more than 20% of them singletons. Source material: PBMCs. The receptors derive from a human donor in good health (CMV status not recorded). Some clones in this sample may be carry-over from other donors' samples. The CDR3 runs from the conserved cysteine through the conserved F or W. A D gene is named only where the DNA matches it firmly. Clone size is stated in some rows and not others, as once, few, many or a class when expanded.

J gene: TRBJ2-1
clone size: few
V gene: TRBV27
D gene: TRBD2
CDR3 protein: CASCPRTSGRWGSYNEQFF
CDR3 DNA: TGTGCCAGCTGCCCCCGGACTAGCGGGAGATGGGGCTCCTACAATGAGCAGTTCTTC

J gene: TRBJ2-1
clone size: NA
V gene: TRBV20-1
D gene: TRBD2
CDR3 protein: CSALAGLGNGEQFF
CDR3 DNA: TGCAGTGCTTTAGCGGGACTAGGGAATGGGGAGCAGTTCTTC

J gene: TRBJ2-5
clone size: NA
V gene: TRBV10-3
D gene: NA
CDR3 protein: CAISARDKGTQYF
CDR3 DNA: TGTGCCATCAGTGCCCGGGACAAAGGGACCCAGTACTTC

J gene: TRBJ2-7
clone size: NA
V gene: TRBV10-2
D gene: NA
CDR3 protein: CASMTGRGYEQYF
CDR3 DNA: TGCGCCAGCATGACGGGACGGGGCTACGAGCAGTACTTC

J gene: TRBJ1-5
clone size: many
V gene: TRBV6-2/TRBV6-3
D gene: NA
CDR3 protein: CASSWDWNQPQHF
CDR3 DNA: TGTGCCAGCAGTTGGGACTGGAATCAGCCCCAGCATTTT

J gene: TRBJ1-2
clone size: many
V gene: TRBV19
D gene: NA
CDR3 protein: CASRYRWGYTF
CDR3 DNA: TGTGCCAGCAGATACAGGTGGGGCTACACCTTC

J gene: TRBJ2-3
clone size: NA
V gene: TRBV5-1
D gene: NA
CDR3 protein: CASSLDRPSTDTQYF
CDR3 DNA: TGCGCCAGCAGCTTGGATAGGCCTAGCACAGATACGCAGTATTTT

J gene: TRBJ2-3
clone size: many
V gene: TRBV7-2
D gene: TRBD2
CDR3 protein: CASSRGTRTTDTQYF
CDR3 DNA: TGTGCCAGCAGCCGTGGGACTAGGACCACAGATACGCAGTATTTT

J gene: TRBJ2-4
clone size: many
V gene: TRBV4-1
D gene: TRBD2
CDR3 protein: CASSPERGSAQNIQYF
CDR3 DNA: TGCGCCAGCAGCCCAGAACGCGGGAGTGCCCAAAACATTCAGTACTTC

J gene: TRBJ2-7
clone size: many
V gene: TRBV6-2/TRBV6-3
D gene: TRBD2
CDR3 protein: CASSRLAGTSYEQYF
CDR3 DNA: TGTGCCAGCAGCCGTTTAGCGGGAACCTCCTACGAGCAGTACTTC

J gene: TRBJ2-4
clone size: NA
V gene: TRBV19
D gene: NA
CDR3 protein: CASSIPTGTKNIQYF
CDR3 DNA: TGTGCCAGTAGTATTCCGACAGGTACCAAAAACATTCAGTACTTC

J gene: TRBJ2-3
clone size: few
V gene: TRBV6-2/TRBV6-3
D gene: NA
CDR3 protein: CASSRTQSTDTQYF
CDR3 DNA: TGTGCCAGCAGCCGGACCCAGAGCACAGATACGCAGTATTTT

J gene: TRBJ2-3
clone size: NA
V gene: TRBV20-1
D gene: TRBD2
CDR3 protein: CSAIPQLAGFTDTQYF
CDR3 DNA: TGCAGTGCTATCCCGCAACTAGCGGGATTCACAGATACGCAGTATTTT

J gene: TRBJ2-7
clone size: many
V gene: TRBV6-1
D gene: TRBD1
CDR3 protein: CASSELNRGYEQYF
CDR3 DNA: TGTGCCAGCAGTGAATTGAACAGGGGGTACGAGCAGTACTTC

J gene: TRBJ2-1
clone size: NA
V gene: TRBV6-6
D gene: NA
CDR3 protein: CASEGFYNEQFF
CDR3 DNA: TGTGCCAGTGAGGGATTCTACAATGAGCAGTTCTTC

J gene: TRBJ2-1
clone size: few
V gene: TRBV2
D gene: TRBD1
CDR3 protein: CASSPDRVPPNEQFF
CDR3 DNA: TGTGCCAGCAGCCCGGACAGGGTTCCCCCCAATGAGCAGTTCTTC

J gene: TRBJ2-1
clone size: NA
V gene: TRBV5-1
D gene: TRBD2
CDR3 protein: CASSLLGVAGDNEQFF
CDR3 DNA: TGCGCCAGCAGCTTACTTGGGGTAGCGGGGGACAATGAGCAGTTCTTC

J gene: TRBJ1-4
clone size: NA
V gene: TRBV15
D gene: NA
CDR3 protein: CATNSPSEGEKLFF
CDR3 DNA: TGTGCCACCAATAGCCCATCGGAGGGTGAAAAACTGTTTTTT

J gene: TRBJ2-1
clone size: many
V gene: TRBV12-3/TRBV12-4
D gene: NA
CDR3 protein: CASRQWESSYNEQFF
CDR3 DNA: TGTGCCAGCCGTCAGTGGGAGAGCTCCTACAATGAGCAGTTCTTC

J gene: TRBJ2-1
clone size: NA
V gene: TRBV20-1
D gene: TRBD2
CDR3 protein: CSAPTSGGYNEQFF
CDR3 DNA: TGCAGTGCTCCGACCAGCGGGGGGTACAATGAGCAGTTCTTC

J gene: TRBJ2-1
clone size: many
V gene: TRBV7-2
D gene: NA
CDR3 protein: CASRMGRGSSYNEQFF
CDR3 DNA: TGTGCCAGCAGAATGGGTAGAGGGAGCTCCTACAATGAGCAGTTCTTC

J gene: TRBJ1-1
clone size: few
V gene: TRBV10-3
D gene: NA
CDR3 protein: CAIRVLGAGDTEAFF
CDR3 DNA: TGTGCCATCAGGGTATTAGGGGCGGGGGACACTGAAGCTTTCTTT

J gene: TRBJ2-7
clone size: NA
V gene: TRBV20-1
D gene: NA
CDR3 protein: CSASRDPPMYEQYF
CDR3 DNA: TGCAGTGCTAGCAGGGACCCCCCTATGTACGAGCAGTACTTC

J gene: TRBJ2-1
clone size: many
V gene: TRBV28
D gene: NA
CDR3 protein: CASMTSVPEQFF
CDR3 DNA: TGTGCCAGCATGACTAGTGTCCCTGAGCAGTTCTTC

J gene: TRBJ1-5
clone size: few
V gene: TRBV7-9
D gene: NA
CDR3 protein: CASSLGPSLEGNQPQHF
CDR3 DNA: TGTGCCAGCAGCTTAGGGCCTTCTTTGGAGGGCAATCAGCCCCAGCATTTT

J gene: TRBJ2-5
clone size: NA
V gene: TRBV19
D gene: NA
CDR3 protein: CASSILTGGPSTQETQYF
CDR3 DNA: TGTGCCAGTAGTATTCTGACGGGCGGCCCAAGTACCCAAGAGACCCAGTACTTC

J gene: TRBJ2-3
clone size: few
V gene: TRBV7-9
D gene: NA
CDR3 protein: CASSFMDGSRTDTQYF
CDR3 DNA: TGTGCCAGCAGCTTTATGGACGGTAGCCGCACAGATACGCAGTATTTT

J gene: TRBJ2-7
clone size: few
V gene: TRBV7-3
D gene: NA
CDR3 protein: CASCGTSYEQYF
CDR3 DNA: TGTGCCAGCTGCGGTACTAGCTACGAGCAGTACTTC

J gene: TRBJ1-5
clone size: NA
V gene: TRBV29-1
D gene: TRBD1
CDR3 protein: CSVAGQGHDQPQHF
CDR3 DNA: TGCAGCGTAGCGGGACAGGGGCACGATCAGCCCCAGCATTTT

J gene: TRBJ2-5
clone size: NA
V gene: TRBV20-1
D gene: NA
CDR3 protein: CSARGRQLQETQYF
CDR3 DNA: TGCAGTGCTAGAGGGAGGCAGTTACAAGAGACCCAGTACTTC

J gene: TRBJ2-5
clone size: NA
V gene: TRBV24-1
D gene: NA
CDR3 protein: CAAGEGASETQYF
CDR3 DNA: TGTGCCGCCGGGGAGGGGGCCTCAGAGACCCAGTACTTC

J gene: TRBJ2-4
clone size: NA
V gene: TRBV6-2/TRBV6-3
D gene: NA
CDR3 protein: CASSLGLPVAVQYF
CDR3 DNA: TGTGCCAGCAGCCTGGGACTTCCTGTAGCGGTTCAGTACTTC

J gene: TRBJ1-3
clone size: NA
V gene: TRBV28
D gene: NA
CDR3 protein: CASSPGAPGNTIYF
CDR3 DNA: TGTGCCAGCAGCCCCGGCGCGCCCGGAAACACCATATATTTT